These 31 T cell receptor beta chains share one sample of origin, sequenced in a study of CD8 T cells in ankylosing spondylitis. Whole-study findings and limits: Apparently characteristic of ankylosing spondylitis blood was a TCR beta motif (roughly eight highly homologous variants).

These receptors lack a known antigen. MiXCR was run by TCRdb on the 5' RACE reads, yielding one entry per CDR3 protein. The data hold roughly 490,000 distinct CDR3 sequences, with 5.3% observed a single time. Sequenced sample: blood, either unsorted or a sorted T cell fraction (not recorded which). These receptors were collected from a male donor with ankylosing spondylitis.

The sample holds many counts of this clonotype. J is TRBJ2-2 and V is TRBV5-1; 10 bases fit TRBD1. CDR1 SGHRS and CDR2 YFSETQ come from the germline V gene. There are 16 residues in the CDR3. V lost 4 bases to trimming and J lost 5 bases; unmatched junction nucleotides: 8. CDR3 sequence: CASSPPGQGLTGELFF. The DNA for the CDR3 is TGCGCCAGCAGCCCTCCGGGACAGGGGTTGACCGGGGAGCTGTTTTTT.

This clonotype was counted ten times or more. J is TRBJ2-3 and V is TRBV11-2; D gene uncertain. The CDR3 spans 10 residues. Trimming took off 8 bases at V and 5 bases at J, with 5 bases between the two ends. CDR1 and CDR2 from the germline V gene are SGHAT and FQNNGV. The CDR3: CASGRDTQYF. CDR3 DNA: TGTGCCAGCGGCCGAGATACGCAGTATTTT.

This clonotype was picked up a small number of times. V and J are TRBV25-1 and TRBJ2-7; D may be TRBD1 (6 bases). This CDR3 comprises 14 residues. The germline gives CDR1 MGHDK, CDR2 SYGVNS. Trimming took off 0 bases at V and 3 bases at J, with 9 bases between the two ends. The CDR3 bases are TGTGCCAGCAGTGAATACGCAGGGGACTACGAGCAGTACTTC. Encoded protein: CASSEYAGDYEQYF.

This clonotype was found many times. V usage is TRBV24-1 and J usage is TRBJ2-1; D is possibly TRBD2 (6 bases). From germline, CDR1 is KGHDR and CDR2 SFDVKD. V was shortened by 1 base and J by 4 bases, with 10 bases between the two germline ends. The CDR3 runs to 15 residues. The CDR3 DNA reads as TGTGCCACCAGTGATTTCGGGAGCGGATACAATGAGCAGTTCTTC. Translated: CATSDFGSGYNEQFF.

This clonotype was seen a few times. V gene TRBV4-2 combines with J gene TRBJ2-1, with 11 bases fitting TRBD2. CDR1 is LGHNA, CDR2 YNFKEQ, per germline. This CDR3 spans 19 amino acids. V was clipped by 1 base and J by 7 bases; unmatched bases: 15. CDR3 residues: CASSQVSLAGGLGWNEQFF. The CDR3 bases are TGTGCCAGCAGCCAAGTTTCCCTAGCGGGGGGATTGGGATGGAATGAGCAGTTCTTC.

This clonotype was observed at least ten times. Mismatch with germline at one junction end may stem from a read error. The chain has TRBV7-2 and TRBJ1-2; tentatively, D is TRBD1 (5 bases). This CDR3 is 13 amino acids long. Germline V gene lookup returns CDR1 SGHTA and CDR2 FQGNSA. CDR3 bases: TGTGCCAGCAGCTTAGCGGAGGGAGGCAGGGCCAACTTC. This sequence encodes CASSLAEGGRANF. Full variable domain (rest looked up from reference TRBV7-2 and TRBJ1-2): GAGVSQSPSNKVTEKGKDVELRCDPISGHTALYWYRQSLGQGLEFLIYFQGNSAPDKSGLPSDRFSAERTGGSVSTLTIQRTQQEDSAVYLCASSLAEGGRANFGSGTRLTVV.

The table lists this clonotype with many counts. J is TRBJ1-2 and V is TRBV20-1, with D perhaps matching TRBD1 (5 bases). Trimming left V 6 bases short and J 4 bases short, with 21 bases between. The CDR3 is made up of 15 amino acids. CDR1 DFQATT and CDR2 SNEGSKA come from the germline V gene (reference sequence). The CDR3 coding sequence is TGCAGTGCACCTACCCTCGGGGGGACGATCTATGGCTACACCTTC. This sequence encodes CSAPTLGGTIYGYTF.

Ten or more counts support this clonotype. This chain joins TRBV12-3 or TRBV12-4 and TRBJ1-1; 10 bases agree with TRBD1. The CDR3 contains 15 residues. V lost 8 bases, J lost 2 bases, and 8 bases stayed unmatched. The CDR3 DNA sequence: TGTGCCAGCCGAAGACAGGGGGCAGGAAACACTGAAGCTTTCTTT. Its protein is CASRRQGAGNTEAFF.

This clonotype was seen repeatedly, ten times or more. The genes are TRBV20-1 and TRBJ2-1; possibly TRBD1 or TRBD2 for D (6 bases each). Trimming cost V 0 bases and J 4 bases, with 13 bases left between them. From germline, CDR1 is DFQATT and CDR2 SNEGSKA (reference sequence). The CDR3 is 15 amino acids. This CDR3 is CSAREGGGTYNEQFF. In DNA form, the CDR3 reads TGCAGTGCTAGAGAAGGAGGGGGAACATACAATGAGCAGTTCTTC.

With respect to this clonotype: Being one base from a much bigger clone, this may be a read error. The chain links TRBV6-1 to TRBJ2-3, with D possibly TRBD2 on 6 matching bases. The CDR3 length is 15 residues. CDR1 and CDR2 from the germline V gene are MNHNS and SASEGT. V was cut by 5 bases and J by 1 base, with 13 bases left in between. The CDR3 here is CASSTPGTRTDTQYF. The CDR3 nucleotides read TGTGCCAGCAGTACGCCTGGGACTCGCACAGATACGCAGTATTTT.

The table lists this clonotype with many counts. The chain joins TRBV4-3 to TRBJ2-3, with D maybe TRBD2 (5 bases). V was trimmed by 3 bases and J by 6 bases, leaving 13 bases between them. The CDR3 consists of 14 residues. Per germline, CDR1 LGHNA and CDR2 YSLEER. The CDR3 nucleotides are TGCGCCAGCAGCCACGGAGGCCTCCCGGATACGCAGTATTTT. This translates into CASSHGGLPDTQYF.

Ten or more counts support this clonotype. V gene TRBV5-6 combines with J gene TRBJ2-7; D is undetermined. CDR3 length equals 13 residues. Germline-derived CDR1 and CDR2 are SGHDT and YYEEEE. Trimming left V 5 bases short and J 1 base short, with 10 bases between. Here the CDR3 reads CASSPVPSYEQYF. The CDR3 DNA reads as TGTGCCAGCAGTCCGGTACCATCCTACGAGCAGTACTTC.

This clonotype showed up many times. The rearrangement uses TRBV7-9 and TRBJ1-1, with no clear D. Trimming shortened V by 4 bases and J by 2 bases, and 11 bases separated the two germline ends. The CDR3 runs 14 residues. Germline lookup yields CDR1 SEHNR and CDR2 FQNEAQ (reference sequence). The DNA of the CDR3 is TGTGCCAGCAGCTGGACCTCCGCCAACACTGAAGCTTTCTTT. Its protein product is CASSWTSANTEAFF.

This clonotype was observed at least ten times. The CDR3 reads CATGTGTNSPLHF. In DNA, the CDR3 is TGTGCCACTGGGACAGGGACCAATTCACCCCTCCACTTT. The genes are TRBV10-3 and TRBJ1-6; TRBD1 matches 9 bases. Losses at the gene ends were 10 bases for V and 7 bases for J; bases not matched to a gene: 5. The CDR3 consists of 13 residues. CDR1 ENHRY and CDR2 SYGVKD come from the germline V gene.

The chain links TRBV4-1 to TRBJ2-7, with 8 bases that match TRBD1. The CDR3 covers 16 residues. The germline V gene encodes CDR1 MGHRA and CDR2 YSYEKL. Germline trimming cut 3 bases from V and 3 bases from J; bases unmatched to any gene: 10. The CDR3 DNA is TGCGCCAGCAGCCACCGTCTTGGACAGGGTCACTACGAGCAGTACTTC. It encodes CASSHRLGQGHYEQYF.

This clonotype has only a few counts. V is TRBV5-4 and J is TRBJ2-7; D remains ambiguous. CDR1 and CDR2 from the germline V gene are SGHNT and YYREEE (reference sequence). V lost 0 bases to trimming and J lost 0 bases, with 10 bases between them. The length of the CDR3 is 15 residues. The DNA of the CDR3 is TGTGCCAGCAGCTTGGGCGGAATCTTCTCCTACGAGCAGTACTTC. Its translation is CASSLGGIFSYEQYF.

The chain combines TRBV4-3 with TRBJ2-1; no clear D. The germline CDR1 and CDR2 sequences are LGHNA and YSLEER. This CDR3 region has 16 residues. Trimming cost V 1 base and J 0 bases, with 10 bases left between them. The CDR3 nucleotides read TGCGCCAGCAGCCAAGGTTCCCCCTACTCCTACAATGAGCAGTTCTTC. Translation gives CASSQGSPYSYNEQFF.

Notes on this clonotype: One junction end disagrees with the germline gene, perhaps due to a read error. The CDR3 loop reads CAISPGTDSYEQYF. In DNA, the CDR3 is TGTGCCATCAGCCCCGGGACAGACTCCTACGAGCAGTACTTC. This sequence joins TRBV5-6 and TRBJ2-7, with 7 bases that match TRBD1. The CDR3 contains 14 residues. The V gene's germline CDR1 is SGHDT and CDR2 YYEEEE.

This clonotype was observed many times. DNA of the CDR3: TGCAGCGTTGTCGGACAGGGGTACACTGAAGCTTTCTTT. The encoded protein is CSVVGQGYTEAFF. J is TRBJ1-1 and V is TRBV29-1, with 9 nucleotides matching TRBD1. The CDR3 consists of 13 residues. Per germline, CDR1 SQVTM and CDR2 ANQGSEA. Germline trimming cut 4 bases from V and 3 bases from J; bases unmatched to any gene: 3. The variable domain in full, with the rest retrieved from reference TRBV29-1 and TRBJ1-1, is SAVISQKPSRDICQRGTSLTIQCQVDSQVTMMFWYRQQPGQSLTLIATANQGSEATYESGFVIDKFPISRPNLTFSTLTVSNMSPEDSSIYLCSVVGQGYTEAFFGQGTRLTVV.

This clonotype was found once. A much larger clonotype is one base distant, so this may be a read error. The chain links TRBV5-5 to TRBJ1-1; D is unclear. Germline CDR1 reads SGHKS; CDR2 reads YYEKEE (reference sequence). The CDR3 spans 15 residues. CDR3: CASSSNPLTGTEASF. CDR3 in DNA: TGTGCCAGCAGCTCCAACCCTCTCACGGGCACTGAAGCTTCCTTT.

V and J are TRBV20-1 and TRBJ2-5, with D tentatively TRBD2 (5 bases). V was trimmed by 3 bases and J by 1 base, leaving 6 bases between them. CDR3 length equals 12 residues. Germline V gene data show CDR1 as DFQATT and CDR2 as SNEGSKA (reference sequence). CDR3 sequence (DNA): TGCAGTGCTAGCAGCGGCCAAGAGACCCAGTACTTC. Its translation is CSASSGQETQYF.

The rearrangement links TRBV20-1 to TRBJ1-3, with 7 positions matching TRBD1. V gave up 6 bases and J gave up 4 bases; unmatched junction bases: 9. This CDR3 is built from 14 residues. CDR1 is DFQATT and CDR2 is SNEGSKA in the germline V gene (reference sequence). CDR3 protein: CSALDRDRGNTIYF. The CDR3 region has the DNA TGCAGTGCCCTTGACCGGGACAGAGGAAACACCATATATTTT.

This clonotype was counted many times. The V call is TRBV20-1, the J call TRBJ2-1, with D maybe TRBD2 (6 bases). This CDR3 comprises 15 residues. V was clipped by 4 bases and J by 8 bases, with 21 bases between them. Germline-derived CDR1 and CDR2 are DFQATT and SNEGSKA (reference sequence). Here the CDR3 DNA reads TGCAGTGCTACCGGTGGGCCTAGCCGGAGGGATGAGCAGTTCTTC. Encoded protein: CSATGGPSRRDEQFF.

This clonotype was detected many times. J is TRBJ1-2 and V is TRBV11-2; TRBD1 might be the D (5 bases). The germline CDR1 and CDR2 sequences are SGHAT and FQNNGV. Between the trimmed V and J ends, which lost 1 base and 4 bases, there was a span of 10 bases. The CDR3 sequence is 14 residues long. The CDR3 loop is CASSLGPGTYGYTF. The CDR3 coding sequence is TGTGCCAGCAGCTTAGGTCCAGGGACCTATGGCTACACCTTC.

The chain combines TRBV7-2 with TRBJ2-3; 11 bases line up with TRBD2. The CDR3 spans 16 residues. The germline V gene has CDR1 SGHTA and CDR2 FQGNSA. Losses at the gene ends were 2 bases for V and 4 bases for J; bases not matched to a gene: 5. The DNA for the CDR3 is TGTGCCAGCAGCTTACCCATAGCGGGGGGGCCAGATACGCAGTATTTT. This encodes CASSLPIAGGPDTQYF.

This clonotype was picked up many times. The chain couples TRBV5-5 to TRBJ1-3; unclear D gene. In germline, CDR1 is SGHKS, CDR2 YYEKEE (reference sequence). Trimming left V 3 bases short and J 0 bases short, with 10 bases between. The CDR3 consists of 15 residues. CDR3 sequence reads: CASSYRADSGNTIYF. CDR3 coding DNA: TGTGCCAGCAGCTACCGCGCGGACTCTGGAAACACCATATATTTT. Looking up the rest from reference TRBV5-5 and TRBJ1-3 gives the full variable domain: DAGVTQSPTHLIKTRGQQVTLRCSPISGHKSVSWYQQVLGQGPQFIFQYYEKEERGRGNFPDRFSARQFPNYSSELNVNALLLGDSALYLCASSYRADSGNTIYFGEGSWLTVV.

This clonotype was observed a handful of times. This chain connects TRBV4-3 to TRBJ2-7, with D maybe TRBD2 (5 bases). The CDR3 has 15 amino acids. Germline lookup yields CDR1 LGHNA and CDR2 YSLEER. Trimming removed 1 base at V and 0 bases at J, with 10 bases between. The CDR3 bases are TGCGCCAGCAGCCAAGCGGGGTTCGGCTCCTACGAGCAGTACTTC. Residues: CASSQAGFGSYEQYF.

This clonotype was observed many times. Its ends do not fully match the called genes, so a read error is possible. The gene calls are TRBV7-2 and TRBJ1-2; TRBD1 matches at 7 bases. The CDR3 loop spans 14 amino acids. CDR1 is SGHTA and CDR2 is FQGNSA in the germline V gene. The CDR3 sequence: CASSSRTGNYGYTF. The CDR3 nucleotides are TGCGCCAGCAGCTCGCGGACAGGAAACTATGGCTACACCTTC. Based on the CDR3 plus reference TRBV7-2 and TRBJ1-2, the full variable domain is GAGVSQSPSNKVTEKGKDVELRCDPISGHTALYWYRQSLGQGLEFLIYFQGNSAPDKSGLPSDRFSAERTGGSVSTLTIQRTQQEDSAVYLCASSSRTGNYGYTFGSGTRLTVV.

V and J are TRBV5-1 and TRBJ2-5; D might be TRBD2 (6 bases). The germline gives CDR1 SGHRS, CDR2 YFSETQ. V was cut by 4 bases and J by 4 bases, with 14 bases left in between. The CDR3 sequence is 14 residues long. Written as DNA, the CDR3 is TGCGCCAGCAGCCCGACTAGTAACCGAGAGACCCAGTACTTC. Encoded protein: CASSPTSNRETQYF.

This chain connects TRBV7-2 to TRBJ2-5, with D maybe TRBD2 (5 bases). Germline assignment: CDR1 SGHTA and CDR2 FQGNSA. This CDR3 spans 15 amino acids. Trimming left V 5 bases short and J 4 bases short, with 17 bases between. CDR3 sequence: CASSTPLEGVETQYF. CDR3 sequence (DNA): TGTGCCAGCAGCACACCCCTAGAGGGAGTAGAGACCCAGTACTTC.

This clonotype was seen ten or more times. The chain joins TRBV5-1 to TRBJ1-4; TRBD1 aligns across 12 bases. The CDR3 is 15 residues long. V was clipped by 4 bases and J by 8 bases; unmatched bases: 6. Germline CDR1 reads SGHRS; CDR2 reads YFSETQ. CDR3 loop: CASSDGTGGEEKLFF. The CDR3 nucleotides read TGCGCCAGCAGCGACGGGACAGGGGGCGAAGAAAAACTGTTTTTT.